One and the same sample provided the 29 T cell receptor beta chains below, sequenced in a study of T cell repertoires in cytomegalovirus infection. The antigens these receptors bind are not known. TCRdb processed the reads anew with MiXCR; each CDR3 protein has one entry. The sample lists some 270,000 distinct CDR3 sequences, 20% to 25% occurring once. Here the sequenced sample was cultured PBMCs, taken from culture after CMV antigen stimulation. The receptors here all came from a human donor in good health (CMV status not recorded). Some clones in this sample may be carry-over from other donors' samples.

This chain connects TRBV7-2 to TRBJ2-7, with 7 bases identical to TRBD2. CDR3 length equals 15 residues. The V gene's germline CDR1 is SGHTA and CDR2 FQGNSA. Unmatched junction bases numbered 7, after V lost 2 bases and J lost 3 bases. For the CDR3, the DNA is TGTGCCAGCAGCTTACAAGCGGGACGTTTCTACGAGCAGTACTTC. Its protein is CASSLQAGRFYEQYF.

V and J are TRBV4-3 and TRBJ2-2, with TRBD2 matching 8 bases. The J segment lost 4 bases and the V segment lost 7 bases, leaving 2 bases of the junction unmatched. CDR3 length equals 13 residues. Germline V CDR1 and CDR2: LGHNA, YSLEER. CDR3 amino acids: CASTAGVTGELFF. CDR3 nucleotide sequence: TGCGCCAGCACAGCGGGAGTCACCGGGGAGCTGTTTTTT.

Concerning this clonotype itself: At one boundary the junction diverges from the germline segment, which might be a read error. The rearrangement uses TRBV7-2 and TRBJ1-2; no definite D call. Per the germline V gene, CDR1 is SGHTA and CDR2 is FQGNSA. The CDR3 extends over 13 amino acids. CDR3 DNA sequence: TGTGCCAGCAGCTTAGTAGTGCAGGACGGACTAAGCTTC. Translating it yields CASSLVVQDGLSF.

V gene TRBV20-1 combines with J gene TRBJ2-1; 12 positions agree with TRBD2. The CDR3 runs 14 residues. The germline V gene has CDR1 DFQATT and CDR2 SNEGSKA (reference sequence). V dropped 4 bases and J dropped 6; count of bases not matched to a gene: 4. The CDR3 loop reads CSATSSGRANEQFF. CDR3 nucleotide sequence: TGCAGTGCTACTTCTAGCGGGAGGGCCAATGAGCAGTTCTTC.

The sample holds a few counts of this clonotype. The chain employs TRBV5-4 and TRBJ2-5, with D tentatively TRBD1 (6 bases). This CDR3 region has 14 residues. Germline values: CDR1 SGHNT, CDR2 YYREEE (reference sequence). Trimming left V 4 bases short and J 2 bases short, with 12 bases between. CDR3 DNA sequence: TGTGCCAGCAGCCATCAAGACAGGCAAGAGACCCAGTACTTC. Encoded protein: CASSHQDRQETQYF.

This clonotype was recorded at least ten times. The chain employs TRBV9 and TRBJ2-5; 9 bases map to TRBD1. Looked up from germline, CDR1 is SGDLS and CDR2 is YYNGEE. CDR3 length: 16 residues. V was clipped by 3 bases and J by 2 bases; unmatched bases: 8. As DNA, the CDR3 is TGTGCCAGCAGCGCCACAGGGGGCCCTATTCAAGAGACCCAGTACTTC. This encodes CASSATGGPIQETQYF.

This clonotype occurred a few times. The chain links TRBV2 to TRBJ2-1, with 10 nucleotides matching TRBD2. Germline V gene lookup returns CDR1 SNHLY and CDR2 FYNNEI. The length of the CDR3 is 15 residues. The J segment lost 4 bases and the V segment lost 6 bases, leaving 6 bases of the junction unmatched. CDR3 residues: CASRRGLAAYNEQFF. The DNA for the CDR3 is TGTGCCAGCAGACGCGGACTAGCGGCTTACAATGAGCAGTTCTTC.

This CDR3 is CASSSGLFNTEAFF. The DNA for the CDR3 is TGTGCCAGCAGTTCGGGACTTTTCAACACTGAAGCTTTCTTT. J is TRBJ1-1 and V is TRBV6-2 or TRBV6-3; tentative D call: TRBD1 (5 bases). The CDR3 sequence is 14 residues long. The germline V gene has CDR1 MNHEY and CDR2 SVGEGT. Trimming left V 4 bases short and J 2 bases short, with 11 bases between.

The chain links TRBV6-2 or TRBV6-3 to TRBJ2-1, with 9 bases identical to TRBD2. Germline V gives CDR1 MNHEY, CDR2 SVGEGT. Unmatched junction bases numbered 6, after V lost 6 bases and J lost 9 bases. There are 13 residues in the CDR3. CDR3 nucleotide sequence: TGTGCCAGCAGCAACAGGCGGGAGGGTGAGCAGTTCTTC. This translates into CASSNRREGEQFF.

This sequence joins TRBV18 and TRBJ1-5, with 9 positions matching TRBD1. V was pared by 9 bases and J by 9 bases, with 9 bases of the junction left unmatched. The CDR3 has 13 amino acids. The germline V gene encodes CDR1 KGHSH and CDR2 LQKENI. For the CDR3, the DNA is TGTGCCAGTCATCCGGGACAGGGAGGGCCCCAGCATTTT. This gives the protein CASHPGQGGPQHF.

This chain links TRBV12-3 or TRBV12-4 with TRBJ1-5; D not certain. V lost 5 bases to trimming and J lost 1 base, with 6 bases between them. This CDR3 comprises 13 residues. This CDR3 reads CASSQLSNQPQHF. The DNA of the CDR3 is TGTGCCAGCAGTCAACTGAGCAATCAGCCCCAGCATTTT.

This clonotype was picked up a small number of times. The rearrangement joins TRBV4-1 to TRBJ1-2; the D is unclear. Trimming took 1 base from V and 5 from J, leaving 11 bases between them. The CDR3 totals 14 residues. From germline, CDR1 is MGHRA and CDR2 YSYEKL. The CDR3 sequence is CASSQVQQNYGYTF. The CDR3 DNA reads TGCGCCAGCAGCCAAGTACAACAAAATTATGGCTACACCTTC.

Only a few counts were recorded for this clonotype. This chain connects TRBV7-9 to TRBJ1-5, with unresolved D. Per the germline V gene, CDR1 is SEHNR and CDR2 is FQNEAQ (reference sequence). CDR3 length equals 16 residues. Trimming left V 1 base short and J 7 bases short, with 17 bases between. CDR3 in amino acids: CASSLGAGGLGQPQHF. The CDR3 bases are TGTGCCAGCAGCTTAGGCGCGGGCGGCCTAGGGCAGCCCCAGCATTTT.

J is TRBJ1-2 and V is TRBV24-1; TRBD1 agrees at 8 bases. The ends lost 9 bases at V and 6 bases at J; junction bases unmatched: 11. Germline V CDR1 and CDR2: KGHDR, SFDVKD. CDR3 length: 14 residues. DNA of the CDR3: TGTGCCACCCAGGGGATGGACAGGGCGGATGGCTACACCTTC. This sequence encodes CATQGMDRADGYTF.

This clonotype was seen many times. The chain carries TRBV7-2 and TRBJ2-7, with D possibly TRBD2 on 6 matching bases. Trimming removed 1 base at V and 1 base at J, with 14 bases between. The CDR3 is 16 amino acids. CDR1 is SGHTA, CDR2 FQGNSA, per germline. CDR3 in DNA: TGTGCCAGCAGCTTAGTAGGTGGTAGCGGTTCCTACGAGCAGTACTTC. This sequence encodes CASSLVGGSGSYEQYF. Full variable domain (outside the CDR3, taken from reference TRBV7-2 and TRBJ2-7): GAGVSQSPSNKVTEKGKDVELRCDPISGHTALYWYRQSLGQGLEFLIYFQGNSAPDKSGLPSDRFSAERTGGSVSTLTIQRTQQEDSAVYLCASSLVGGSGSYEQYFGPGTRLTVT.

The V call is TRBV29-1, the J call TRBJ2-7; D is perhaps TRBD1 (5 bases). Germline V gene sequence: CDR1 SQVTM, CDR2 ANQGSEA. Trimming stripped 2 bases from V and 4 bases from J, with 12 bases between. The CDR3 runs to 13 residues. CDR3 bases: TGCAGCGTTGAAACGGCAGGGAAGTACGAGCAGTACTTC. This encodes CSVETAGKYEQYF.

The chain recombines TRBV19 with TRBJ1-1; D remains ambiguous. Germline V lookup: CDR1 LNHDA, CDR2 SQIVND (reference sequence). Trimming stripped 1 base from V and 0 bases from J, with 9 bases between. There are 15 residues in the CDR3. The CDR3 loop reads CASSIGGSMNTEAFF. Written as DNA, the CDR3 is TGTGCCAGTAGTATAGGAGGGTCCATGAACACTGAAGCTTTCTTT.

The chain couples TRBV28 to TRBJ1-5; 9 bases agree with TRBD1. Trimming took 6 bases from V and 9 from J; bases not matched to a gene: 9. Germline values: CDR1 MDHEN, CDR2 SYDVKM. The CDR3 length is 14 residues. CDR3 protein: CASSTGQGSVPQHF. Written as DNA, the CDR3 is TGTGCCAGCAGCACGGGACAGGGAAGCGTGCCCCAGCATTTT. The full variable domain, in which reference TRBV28 and TRBJ1-5 provide the parts outside the CDR3, is DVKVTQSSRYLVKRTGEKVFLECVQDMDHENMFWYRQDPGLGLRLIYFSYDVKMKEKGDIPEGYSVSREKKERFSLILESASTNQTSMYLCASSTGQGSVPQHFGDGTRLSIL.

In its sample, this clonotype was seen many times. V gene TRBV7-2 combines with J gene TRBJ1-2; TRBD1 might be the D (6 bases). Germline CDR1 is SGHTA and CDR2 is FQGNSA. The CDR3 is 13 amino acids. The V end was cut by 4 bases, the J end by 5 bases, with 11 bases between. This CDR3 reads CASSSDSPYGYTF. CDR3 in DNA: TGTGCCAGCAGCTCGGACAGTCCTTATGGCTACACCTTC.

In its sample, this clonotype was seen many times. This chain connects TRBV7-2 to TRBJ2-5, with D unresolved. The CDR3 extends over 13 amino acids. Deletions cut 1 base from V and 5 bases from J, with 8 bases between. Germline V CDR1 and CDR2: SGHTA, FQGNSA. The CDR3 nucleotides read TGTGCCAGCAGCTTAGTCTTCGGGGAGACCCAGTACTTC. Its protein is CASSLVFGETQYF.

The CDR3 DNA follows: TGCAGTGCTGGACTAGCGGGAGCAGGGGGGGATACGCAGTATTTT. It specifies CSAGLAGAGGDTQYF. The V gene is TRBV20-1, the J gene TRBJ2-3, with 13 nucleotides matching TRBD2. The germline V gene has CDR1 DFQATT and CDR2 SNEGSKA (reference sequence). This CDR3 spans 15 amino acids. The J segment lost 6 bases and the V segment lost 5 bases, leaving 8 bases of the junction unmatched.

This chain joins TRBV19 and TRBJ2-2, with 16 bases that match TRBD2. The CDR3 length is 20 residues. The V gene end was trimmed by 6 bases and the J gene end by 4 bases; junction bases not matched to a gene: 14. From germline, CDR1 is LNHDA and CDR2 SQIVND (reference sequence). The CDR3 nucleotides are TGTGCCAGTAGGAATTCCGGGACTAGCGGGAGGGCCGTCGGCACCGGGGAGCTGTTTTTT. Amino acid sequence: CASRNSGTSGRAVGTGELFF.

This clonotype came up many times. The chain recombines TRBV7-2 with TRBJ1-4, with 7 bases matching TRBD1. The V gene end was trimmed by 3 bases and the J gene end by 4 bases; junction bases not matched to a gene: 5. This CDR3 spans 15 amino acids. CDR1 is SGHTA and CDR2 is FQGNSA in the germline V gene. The CDR3 reads CASSFSGTVNEKLFF. The CDR3 DNA reads as TGTGCCAGCAGCTTTTCCGGGACAGTTAATGAAAAACTGTTTTTT. Full variable domain (outside the CDR3, taken from reference TRBV7-2 and TRBJ1-4): GAGVSQSPSNKVTEKGKDVELRCDPISGHTALYWYRQSLGQGLEFLIYFQGNSAPDKSGLPSDRFSAERTGGSVSTLTIQRTQQEDSAVYLCASSFSGTVNEKLFFGSGTQLSVL.

The rearrangement uses TRBV4-1 and TRBJ2-4; 7 bases map to TRBD2. Germline trimming cut 4 bases from V and 6 bases from J; bases unmatched to any gene: 12. Germline V CDR1 and CDR2: MGHRA, YSYEKL. The CDR3 spans 16 residues. The CDR3 sequence is CASSLPRSSGPNIQYF. The CDR3 DNA reads TGCGCCAGCAGCCTTCCGAGAAGTAGCGGGCCAAACATTCAGTACTTC.

This clonotype came up many times. The chain links TRBV19 to TRBJ1-1, with D maybe TRBD1 (6 bases). This CDR3 spans 13 amino acids. V dropped 8 bases and J dropped 7 bases, with 17 bases sitting between them. Germline CDR1 LNHDA, CDR2 SQIVND (reference sequence). The CDR3 region has the DNA TGTGCCAGTCGGAACAGGGAAAAGAGTGAAGCTTTCTTT. Protein product: CASRNREKSEAFF. The whole variable domain, remainder taken from reference TRBV19 and TRBJ1-1, is DGGITQSPKYLFRKEGQNVTLSCEQNLNHDAMYWYRQDPGQGLRLIYYSQIVNDFQKGDIAEGYSVSREKKESFPLTVTSAQKNPTAFYLCASRNREKSEAFFGQGTRLTVV.

V is TRBV7-9 and J is TRBJ1-2, with D perhaps TRBD1 (5 bases). The CDR3 extends over 14 amino acids. CDR1 and CDR2 (germline): SEHNR, FQNEAQ (reference sequence). The germline V and J ends were trimmed by 1 base and 8 bases, with 14 bases remaining between them. CDR3 in DNA: TGTGCCAGCAGCTTAGGGGGGAGTTTTAGAGGCTACACCTTC. Translated, it gives CASSLGGSFRGYTF. The variable domain in full, completed from reference TRBV7-9 and TRBJ1-2, reads DTGVSQNPRHKITKRGQNVTFRCDPISEHNRLYWYRQTLGQGPEFLTYFQNEAQLEKSRLLSDRFSAERPKGSFSTLEIQRTEQGDSAMYLCASSLGGSFRGYTFGSGTRLTVV.

The genes are TRBV18 and TRBJ2-3; D is uncertain. Between the trimmed V and J ends, which lost 3 bases and 2 bases, there was a span of 6 bases. The CDR3 extends over 13 amino acids. The germline V gene has CDR1 KGHSH and CDR2 LQKENI. CDR3 in amino acids: CASSPLLTDTQYF. The CDR3 nucleotides read TGTGCCAGCTCACCGCTTCTCACAGATACGCAGTATTTT.

This clonotype was observed at least ten times. The V call is TRBV19, the J call TRBJ1-1, with a possible D match to TRBD1 (6 bases). The CDR3 totals 14 residues. Trimming removed 6 bases from V and 0 bases from J, with 11 bases in between. Germline CDR1 LNHDA, CDR2 SQIVND (reference sequence). The DNA of the CDR3 is TGTGCCAGTAGAACCGGGACATTGAACACTGAAGCTTTCTTT. It codes for CASRTGTLNTEAFF.

In its sample, this clonotype ranks as medium-sized. Here the CDR3 reads CASYGVSAGDNEQFF. CDR3 DNA: TGTGCCAGCTATGGTGTTTCGGCGGGAGACAATGAGCAGTTCTTC. The V and J genes are TRBV28 and TRBJ2-1, with TRBD2 matching 7 bases. The CDR3 sequence is 15 residues long. CDR1 is MDHEN, CDR2 SYDVKM, per germline. V was clipped by 8 bases and J by 5 bases; unmatched bases: 12.